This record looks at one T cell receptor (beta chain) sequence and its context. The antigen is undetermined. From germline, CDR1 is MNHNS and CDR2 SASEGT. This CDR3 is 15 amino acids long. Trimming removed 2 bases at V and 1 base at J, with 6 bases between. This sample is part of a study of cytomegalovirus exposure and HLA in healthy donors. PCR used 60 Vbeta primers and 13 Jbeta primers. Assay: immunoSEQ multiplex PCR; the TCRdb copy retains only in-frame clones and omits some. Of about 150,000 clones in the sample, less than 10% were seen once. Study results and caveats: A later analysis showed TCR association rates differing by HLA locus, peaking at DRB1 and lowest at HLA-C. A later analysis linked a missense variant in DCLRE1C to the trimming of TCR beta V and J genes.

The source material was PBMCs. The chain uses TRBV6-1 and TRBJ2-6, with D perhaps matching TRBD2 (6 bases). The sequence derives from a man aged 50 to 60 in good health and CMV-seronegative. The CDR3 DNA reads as TGTGCCAGCAGTGAACGGGGGTCTGGGGCCAACGTCCTGACTTTC. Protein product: CASSERGSGANVLTF.